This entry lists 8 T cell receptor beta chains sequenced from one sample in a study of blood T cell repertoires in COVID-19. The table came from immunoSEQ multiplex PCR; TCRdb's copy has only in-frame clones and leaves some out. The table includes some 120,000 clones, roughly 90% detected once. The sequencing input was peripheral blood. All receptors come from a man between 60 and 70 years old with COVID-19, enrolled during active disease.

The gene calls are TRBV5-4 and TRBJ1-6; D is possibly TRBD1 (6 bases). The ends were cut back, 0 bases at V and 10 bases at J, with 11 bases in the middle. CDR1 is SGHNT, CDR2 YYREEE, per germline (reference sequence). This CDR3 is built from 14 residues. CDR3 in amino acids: CASSLDRAASPLHF. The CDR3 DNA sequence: TGTGCCAGCAGCTTGGACAGGGCCGCATCACCCCTCCACTTT.

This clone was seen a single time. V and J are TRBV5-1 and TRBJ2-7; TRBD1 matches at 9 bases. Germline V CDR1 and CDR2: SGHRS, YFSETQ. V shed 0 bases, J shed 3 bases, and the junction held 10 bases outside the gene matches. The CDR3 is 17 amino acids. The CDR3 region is CASSLAVADRGYYEQYF. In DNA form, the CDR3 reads TGCGCCAGCAGCTTGGCCGTAGCGGACAGGGGTTACTACGAGCAGTACTTC.

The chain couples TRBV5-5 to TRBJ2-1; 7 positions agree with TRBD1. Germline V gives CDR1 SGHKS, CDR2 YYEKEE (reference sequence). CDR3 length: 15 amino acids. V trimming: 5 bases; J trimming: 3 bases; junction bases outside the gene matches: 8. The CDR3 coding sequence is TGTGCCAGCAGTATAACAGGGGCGGACTACAATGAGCAGTTCTTC. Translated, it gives CASSITGADYNEQFF.

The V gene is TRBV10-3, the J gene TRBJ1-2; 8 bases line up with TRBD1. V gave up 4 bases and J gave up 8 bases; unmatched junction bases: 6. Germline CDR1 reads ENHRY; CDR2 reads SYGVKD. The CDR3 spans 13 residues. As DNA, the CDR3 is TGTGCCATCAGTGTTGAGGGACAGGAAGGCTACACCTTC. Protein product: CAISVEGQEGYTF.

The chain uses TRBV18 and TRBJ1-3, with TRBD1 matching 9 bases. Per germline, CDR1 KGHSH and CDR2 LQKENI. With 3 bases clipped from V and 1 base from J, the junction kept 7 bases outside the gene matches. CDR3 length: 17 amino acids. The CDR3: CASSPRQGEYSGNTIYF. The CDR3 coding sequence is TGTGCCAGCTCACCTCGACAGGGGGAATATTCTGGAAACACCATATATTTT.

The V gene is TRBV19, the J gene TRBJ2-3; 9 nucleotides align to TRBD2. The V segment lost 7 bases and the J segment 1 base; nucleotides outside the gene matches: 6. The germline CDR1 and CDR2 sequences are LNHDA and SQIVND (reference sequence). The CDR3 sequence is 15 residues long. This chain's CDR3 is CASTLLAGGTDTQYF. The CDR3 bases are TGTGCCAGTACTCTACTAGCGGGCGGCACAGATACGCAGTATTTT.

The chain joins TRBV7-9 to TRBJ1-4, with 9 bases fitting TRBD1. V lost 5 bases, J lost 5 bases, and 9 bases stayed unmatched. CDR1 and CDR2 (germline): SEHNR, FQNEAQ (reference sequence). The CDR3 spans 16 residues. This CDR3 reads CASSPDSGTGNEKLFF. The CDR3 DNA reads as TGTGCCAGCAGCCCAGATTCCGGGACAGGGAATGAAAAACTGTTTTTT.

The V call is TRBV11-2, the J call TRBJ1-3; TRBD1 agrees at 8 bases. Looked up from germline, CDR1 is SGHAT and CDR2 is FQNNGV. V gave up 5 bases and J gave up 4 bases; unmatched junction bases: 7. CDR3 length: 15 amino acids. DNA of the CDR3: TGTGCCAGCAGCCTATACCGGACAGGGGGAAACACCATATATTTT. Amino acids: CASSLYRTGGNTIYF.